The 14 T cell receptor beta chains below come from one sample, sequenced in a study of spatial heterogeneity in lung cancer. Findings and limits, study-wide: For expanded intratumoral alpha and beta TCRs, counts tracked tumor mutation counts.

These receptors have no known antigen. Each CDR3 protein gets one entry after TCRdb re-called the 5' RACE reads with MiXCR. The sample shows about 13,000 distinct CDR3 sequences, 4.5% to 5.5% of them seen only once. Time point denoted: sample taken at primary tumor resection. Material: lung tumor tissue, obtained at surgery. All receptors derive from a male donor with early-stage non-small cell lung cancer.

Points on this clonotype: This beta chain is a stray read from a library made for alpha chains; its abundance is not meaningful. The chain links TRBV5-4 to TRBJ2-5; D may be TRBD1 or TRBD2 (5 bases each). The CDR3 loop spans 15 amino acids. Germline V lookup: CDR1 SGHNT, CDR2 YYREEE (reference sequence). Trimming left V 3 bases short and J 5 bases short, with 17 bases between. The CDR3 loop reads CASSSKRLPGETQYF. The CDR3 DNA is TGTGCCAGCAGCTCGAAGCGACTACCAGGGGAGACCCAGTACTTC.

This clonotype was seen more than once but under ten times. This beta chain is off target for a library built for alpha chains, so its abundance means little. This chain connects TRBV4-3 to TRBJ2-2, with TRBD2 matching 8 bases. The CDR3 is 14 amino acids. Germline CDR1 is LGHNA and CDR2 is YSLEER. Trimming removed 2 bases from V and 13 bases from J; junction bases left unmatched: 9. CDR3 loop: CASSQRLASLALFF. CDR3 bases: TGCGCCAGCAGCCAACGACTAGCGAGCCTAGCGCTGTTTTTT.

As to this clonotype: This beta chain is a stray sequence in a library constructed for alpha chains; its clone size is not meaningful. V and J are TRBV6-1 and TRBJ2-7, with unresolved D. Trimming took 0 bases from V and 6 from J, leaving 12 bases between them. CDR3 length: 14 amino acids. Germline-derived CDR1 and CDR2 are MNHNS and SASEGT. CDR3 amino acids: CASSEALPEFEQYF. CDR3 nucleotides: TGTGCCAGCAGTGAAGCGCTTCCAGAATTCGAGCAGTACTTC.

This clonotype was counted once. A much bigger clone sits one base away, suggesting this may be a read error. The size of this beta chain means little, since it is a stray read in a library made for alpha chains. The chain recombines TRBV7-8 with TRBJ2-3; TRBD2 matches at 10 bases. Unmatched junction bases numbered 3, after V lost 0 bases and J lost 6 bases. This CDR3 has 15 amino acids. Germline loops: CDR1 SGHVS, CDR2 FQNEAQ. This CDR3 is CASSLALAGEDTQYF. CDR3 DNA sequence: TGTGCCAGCAGCTTAGCTCTAGCGGGGGAGGATACGCAGTATTTT.

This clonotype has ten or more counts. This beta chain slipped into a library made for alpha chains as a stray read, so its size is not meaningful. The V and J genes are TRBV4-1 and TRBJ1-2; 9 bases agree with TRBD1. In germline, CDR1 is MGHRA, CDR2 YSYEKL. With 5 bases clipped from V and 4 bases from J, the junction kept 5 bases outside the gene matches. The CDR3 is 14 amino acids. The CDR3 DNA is TGCGCCAGCAGCTTACAGGGGGCTGGCTATGGCTACACCTTC. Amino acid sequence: CASSLQGAGYGYTF.

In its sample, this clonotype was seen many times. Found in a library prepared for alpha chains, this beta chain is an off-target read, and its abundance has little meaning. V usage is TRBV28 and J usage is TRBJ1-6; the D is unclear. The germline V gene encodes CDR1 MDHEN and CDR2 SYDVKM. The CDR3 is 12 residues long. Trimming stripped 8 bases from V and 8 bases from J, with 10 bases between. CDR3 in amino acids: CASAKLDSPLHF. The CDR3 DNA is TGTGCCAGCGCCAAACTCGATTCACCCCTCCACTTT.

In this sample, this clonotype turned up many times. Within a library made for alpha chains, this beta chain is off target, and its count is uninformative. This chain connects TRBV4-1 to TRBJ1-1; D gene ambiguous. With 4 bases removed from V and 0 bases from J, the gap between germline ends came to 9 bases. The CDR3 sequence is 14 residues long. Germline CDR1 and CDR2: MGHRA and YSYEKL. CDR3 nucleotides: TGCGCCAGCAGCCGGGAACGGATGAACACTGAAGCTTTCTTT. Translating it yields CASSRERMNTEAFF.

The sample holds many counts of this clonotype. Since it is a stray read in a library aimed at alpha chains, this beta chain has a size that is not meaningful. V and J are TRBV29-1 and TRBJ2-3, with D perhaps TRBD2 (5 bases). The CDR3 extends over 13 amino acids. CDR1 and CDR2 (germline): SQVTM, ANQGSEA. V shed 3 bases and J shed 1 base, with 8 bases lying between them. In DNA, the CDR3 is TGCAGCGTTGATGAGGGAGGCACAGATACGCAGTATTTT. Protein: CSVDEGGTDTQYF.

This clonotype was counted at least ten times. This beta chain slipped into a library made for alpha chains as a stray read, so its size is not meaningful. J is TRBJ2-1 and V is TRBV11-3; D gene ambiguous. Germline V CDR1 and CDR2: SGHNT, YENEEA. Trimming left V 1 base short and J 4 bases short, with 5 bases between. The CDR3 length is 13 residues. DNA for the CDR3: TGTGCCAGCAGCTTAGGCCCTTACAATGAGCAGTTCTTC. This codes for CASSLGPYNEQFF.

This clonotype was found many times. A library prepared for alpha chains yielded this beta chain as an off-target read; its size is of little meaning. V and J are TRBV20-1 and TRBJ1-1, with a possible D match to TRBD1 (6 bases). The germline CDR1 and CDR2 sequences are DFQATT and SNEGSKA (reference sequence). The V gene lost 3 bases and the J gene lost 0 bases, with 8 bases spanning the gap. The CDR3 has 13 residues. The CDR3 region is CSARRGLNTEAFF. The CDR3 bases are TGCAGTGCTAGGCGGGGGCTGAACACTGAAGCTTTCTTT.

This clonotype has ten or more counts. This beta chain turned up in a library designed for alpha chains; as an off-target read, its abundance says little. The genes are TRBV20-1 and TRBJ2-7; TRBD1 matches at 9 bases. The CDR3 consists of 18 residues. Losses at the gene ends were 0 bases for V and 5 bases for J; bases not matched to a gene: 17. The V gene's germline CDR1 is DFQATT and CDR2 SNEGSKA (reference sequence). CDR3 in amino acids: CSARDPRDRVSAANEQYF. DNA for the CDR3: TGCAGTGCTAGAGATCCACGGGACAGGGTCAGCGCCGCTAACGAGCAGTACTTC.

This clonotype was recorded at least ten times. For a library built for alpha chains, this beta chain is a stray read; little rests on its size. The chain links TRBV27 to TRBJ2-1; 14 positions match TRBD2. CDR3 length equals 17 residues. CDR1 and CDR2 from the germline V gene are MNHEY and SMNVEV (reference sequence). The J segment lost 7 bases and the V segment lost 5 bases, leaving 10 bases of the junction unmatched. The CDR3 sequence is CASSRRGLAGARNEQFF. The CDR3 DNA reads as TGTGCCAGCAGTCGTAGGGGACTAGCGGGGGCGAGAAATGAGCAGTTCTTC.

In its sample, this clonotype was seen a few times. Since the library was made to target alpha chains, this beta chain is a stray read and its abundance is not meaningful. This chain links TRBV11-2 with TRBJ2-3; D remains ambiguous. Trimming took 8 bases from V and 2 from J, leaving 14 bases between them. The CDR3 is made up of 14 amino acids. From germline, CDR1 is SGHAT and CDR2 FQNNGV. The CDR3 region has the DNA TGTGCCAGCTGTCCCAGCTGGTCCACAGATACGCAGTATTTT. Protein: CASCPSWSTDTQYF.

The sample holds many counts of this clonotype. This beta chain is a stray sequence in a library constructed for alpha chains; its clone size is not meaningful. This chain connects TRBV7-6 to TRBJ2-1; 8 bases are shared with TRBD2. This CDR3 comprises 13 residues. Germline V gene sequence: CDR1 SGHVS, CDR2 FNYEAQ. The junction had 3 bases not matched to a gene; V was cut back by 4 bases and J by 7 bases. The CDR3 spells CASSYSGENEQFF. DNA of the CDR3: TGTGCCAGCAGCTATAGCGGGGAGAATGAGCAGTTCTTC.